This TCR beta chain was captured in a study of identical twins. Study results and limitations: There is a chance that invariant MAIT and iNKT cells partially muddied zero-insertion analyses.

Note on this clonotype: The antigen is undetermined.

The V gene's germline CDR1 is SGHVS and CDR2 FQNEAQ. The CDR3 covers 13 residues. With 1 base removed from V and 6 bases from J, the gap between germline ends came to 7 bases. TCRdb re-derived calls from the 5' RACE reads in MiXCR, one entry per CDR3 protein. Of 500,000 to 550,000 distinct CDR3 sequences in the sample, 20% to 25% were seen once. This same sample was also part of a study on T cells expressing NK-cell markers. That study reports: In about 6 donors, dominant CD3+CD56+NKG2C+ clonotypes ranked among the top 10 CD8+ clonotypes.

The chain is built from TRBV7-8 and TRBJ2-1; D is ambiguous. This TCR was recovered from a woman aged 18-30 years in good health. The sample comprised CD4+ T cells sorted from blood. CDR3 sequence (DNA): TGTGCCAGCAGCTTAGACCACTTCAATGAGCAGTTCTTC. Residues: CASSLDHFNEQFF.